This record looks at one T cell receptor (beta chain) sequence and its context. There is no known antigen for this receptor. One base away there is no much larger clone; base qualities are not given. The sequencing machine was an Illumina MiSeq. Through fastp at Q25 and MiXCR, TCRdb rebuilt clones from the public reads, retaining in-frame beta chains. Here each entry gathers all rows of one CDR3 protein and keeps the most common genes and DNA. This sample lists over 55,000 distinct CDR3 sequences; about three fifths were detected once. The ten most abundant clones make up about 7.3% of the sample. These data are taken from a study of type 1 regulatory T cells (dated by TCRdb to the early 2020s). Concerning the study at large: The study characterized an in vitro protocol that generated a Tr1-enriched, alloantigen-specific CD4 T cell product named T-allo10. T-allo10 was being evaluated clinically in patients with hematological malignancies who were receiving allogeneic hematopoietic stem cell transplantation.

According to the description, T-allo10 cells that came from the donor were anergic, were specific for host alloantigens, and could carry out alloantigen-specific suppression. CDR1 and CDR2 are drawn from the germline V gene (reference sequence): LGHDT, YNNKEL. The CDR3 covers 15 residues, taking in both the cysteine and the phenylalanine. The only DNA kept is the CDR3, 45 bases in frame from the first base. The junction carries 16 bases between V and J, which are trimmed by 4 bases and 7 bases respectively. The source material was cultured T cells, either the whole culture or a sorted T cell fraction (not recorded which). This sample's cell subset or site label indicates: Tr1-enriched cell product generated in vitro against host alloantigens. Recombination joined TRBV3-1 with TRBJ2-2; TRBD2 could be the D gene, as 5 bases match. This TCR was recovered from a human donor in good health. The nucleotide sequence is TGTGCCAGCAGCCGGACTCGGGTATTTCACGGGGAGCTGTTTTTT. Its product reads: CASSRTRVFHGELFF.